This T cell receptor (beta chain) was recovered during a study of T cells after yellow fever vaccination. Study summary: Low-cell-number fractions were prepared with SMART-Seq v4 Ultra Low Input.

This clonotype has at least ten counts. Its target is unknown. The CDR3 is 14 amino acids. The V gene's germline CDR1 is SQVTM and CDR2 ANQGSEA. The ends were cut back, 4 bases at V and 2 bases at J, with 14 bases in the middle. Generation of TCR cDNA used 5'RACE template switching (which added a universal primer site and UMIs). TCRdb called the 5' RACE reads again in MiXCR, with one record for every CDR3 protein. The sample holds some 340,000 distinct CDR3 sequences, roughly 3.9% seen once. The study's findings and limits: By day 5 rather than day 15, the secondary response had peaked, though it was weaker.

The TCR sequence derives from a man aged 18 to 35 who received the YFV17D yellow fever vaccine. The J gene is TRBJ1-2, the V gene TRBV29-1, with D hard to call. Sequencing used PBMCs, obtained 5 days after the yellow fever booster vaccination. CDR3 DNA sequence: TGCAGCGTTGGGGGTCTGGAGAGCAACTATGGCTACACCTTC. This gives the protein CSVGGLESNYGYTF.